These 19 T cell receptor beta chains came from one sample sequenced in a study of blood T cell repertoires in COVID-19. Assay used: immunoSEQ multiplex PCR; TCRdb lists only in-frame clones, some missing. The sample includes 200,000 to 300,000 clones, 85% to 90% of them seen just once. The sample was peripheral blood. The receptor set was obtained from a woman aged 55-75 years with COVID-19, enrolled during active disease.

The genes are TRBV28 and TRBJ1-2; TRBD1 matches at 8 bases. There are 15 residues in the CDR3. V trimming: 7 bases; J trimming: 4 bases; junction bases outside the gene matches: 11. CDR1 and CDR2 from the germline V gene are MDHEN and SYDVKM. This CDR3 reads CASTRDRLLRYGYTF. Here the CDR3 DNA reads TGTGCCAGCACTCGGGACAGGCTCCTTCGCTATGGCTACACCTTC.

The rearrangement uses TRBV20-1 and TRBJ2-1; maybe TRBD2 (6 bases). Trimming removed 6 bases at V and 12 bases at J, with 15 bases between. This CDR3 has 11 residues. Per germline, CDR1 DFQATT and CDR2 SNEGSKA (reference sequence). This chain's CDR3 is CSAPRAGVQFF. In nucleotides, the CDR3 is TGCAGTGCACCGAGAGCGGGCGTGCAGTTCTTC.

The chain is built from TRBV28 and TRBJ1-5; 12 bases line up with TRBD1. J gave up 6 bases and V 5 bases, and 5 bases lay outside the gene matches. The CDR3 contains 15 residues. Germline assignment: CDR1 MDHEN and CDR2 SYDVKM. The CDR3 here is CASSGTGGMIQPQHF. The DNA for the CDR3 is TGTGCCAGCAGTGGGACAGGGGGCATGATTCAGCCCCAGCATTTT.

This clone showed up just once. The chain uses TRBV29-1 and TRBJ2-7; no firm D call. The CDR3 totals 11 residues. Between the trimmed V and J ends, which lost 6 bases and 5 bases, there was a span of 11 bases. CDR1 SQVTM and CDR2 ANQGSEA come from the germline V gene. The CDR3 DNA sequence: TGCAGCGTCATGACCCTAGACGAGCAGTACTTC. Translated: CSVMTLDEQYF.

This clone was found once. The CDR3 loop is CSVTGLAVYNEQFF. Here the CDR3 DNA reads TGCAGCGTCACTGGGCTAGCGGTGTACAATGAGCAGTTCTTC. The V and J genes are TRBV29-1 and TRBJ2-1, with 7 nucleotides matching TRBD2. V shed 6 bases and J 4 bases; nucleotides not matched to a gene: 9. This CDR3 comprises 14 residues. Germline CDR1 is SQVTM and CDR2 is ANQGSEA.

The chain recombines TRBV3-1 (or the pseudogene TRBV3-2) with TRBJ2-7, with D possibly being TRBD2 (6 bases). Germline values: CDR1 LGHDT, CDR2 YNNKEL (reference sequence). Trimming took off 2 bases at V and 10 bases at J, with 18 bases between the two ends. The CDR3 is 14 residues long. The CDR3 is CASSQYMNLGGQYF. CDR3 nucleotide sequence: TGTGCCAGCAGCCAATATATGAATTTGGGGGGACAGTACTTC.

About this clone: Other DNA sequences of this sample code for an identical CDR3. The V and J genes are TRBV19 and TRBJ1-5; D perhaps matches TRBD1 (6 bases). From germline, CDR1 is LNHDA and CDR2 SQIVND (reference sequence). This CDR3 is built from 15 residues. The V end lost 1 base, the J end lost 2 bases, and 9 bases lay between the germline ends. The CDR3 spells CASSIGGGGNQPQHF. The CDR3 DNA reads TGTGCCAGTAGTATAGGAGGGGGTGGCAATCAGCCCCAGCATTTT.

The V and J genes are TRBV6-6 and TRBJ1-2, with no clear D. Germline CDR1 reads MNHNY; CDR2 reads SVGAGI (reference sequence). Deletions cut 2 bases from V and 10 bases from J, with 11 bases between. This CDR3 spans 12 amino acids. The CDR3 sequence: CASSYPPGIYTF. DNA for the CDR3: TGTGCCAGCAGTTACCCGCCCGGGATCTACACCTTC.

This chain joins TRBV6-5 and TRBJ1-1; tentative D call: TRBD1 (6 bases). The V gene lost 6 bases and the J gene lost 4 bases, with 12 bases spanning the gap. The germline V gene encodes CDR1 MNHEY and CDR2 SVGAGI. The CDR3 is 13 amino acids. This CDR3 reads CASSQPRGTEAFF. The DNA of the CDR3 is TGTGCCAGCAGCCAACCCAGGGGCACTGAAGCTTTCTTT.

The gene calls are TRBV25-1 and TRBJ1-5; D is uncertain. Germline values: CDR1 MGHDK, CDR2 SYGVNS. Trimming removed 4 bases at V and 1 base at J, with 11 bases between. This CDR3 is 15 amino acids long. The DNA of the CDR3 is TGTGCCAGCAGTGCCCTGGGAGGGAGCAATCAGCCCCAGCATTTT. This sequence encodes CASSALGGSNQPQHF.

The chain combines TRBV9 with TRBJ2-3, with TRBD2 as a possible D gene (6 bases). Germline-derived CDR1 and CDR2 are SGDLS and YYNGEE. The CDR3 covers 16 residues. Trimming shortened V by 4 bases and J by 2 bases, and 17 bases separated the two germline ends. CDR3: CASSYSEGGNTDTQYF. The CDR3 nucleotides read TGTGCCAGCAGCTATTCGGAGGGCGGGAACACAGATACGCAGTATTTT.

The chain recombines TRBV11-2 with TRBJ2-7; 7 bases line up with TRBD1. This CDR3 region has 15 residues. Looked up from germline, CDR1 is SGHAT and CDR2 is FQNNGV. Trimming took 4 bases from V and 1 from J; bases not matched to a gene: 7. DNA for the CDR3: TGTGCCAGCAGCTCCTGGGCAGGGGGATCCTACGAGCAGTACTTC. It encodes CASSSWAGGSYEQYF.

The rearrangement uses TRBV24-1 and TRBJ1-5; 7 nucleotides align to TRBD1. This CDR3 has 17 amino acids. V lost 9 bases, J lost 2 bases, and 15 bases stayed unmatched. Germline V CDR1 and CDR2: KGHDR, SFDVKD. The CDR3 nucleotides read TGTGCCACCTCCCTTGGTGGGGGACAGAAAGGCAATCAGCCCCAGCATTTT. Its protein is CATSLGGGQKGNQPQHF.

The chain links TRBV6-5 to TRBJ2-5; weak D call: TRBD1 (6 bases). Trimming removed 4 bases at V and 7 bases at J, with 13 bases between. The CDR3 is 13 residues long. Germline V lookup: CDR1 MNHEY, CDR2 SVGAGI. This CDR3 reads CASSLQGTTTQYF. CDR3 coding DNA: TGTGCCAGCAGTTTACAGGGTACGACGACCCAGTACTTC.

This rearrangement joins TRBV7-9 to TRBJ2-5; TRBD1 might be the D (5 bases). In germline, CDR1 is SEHNR, CDR2 FQNEAQ (reference sequence). The CDR3 length is 17 residues. Deletions cut 3 bases from V and 9 bases from J, with 26 bases between. The DNA of the CDR3 is TGTGCCAGCAGCTTTGTACTCCGACAGAAAACCAAGTCAGCCCAGTACTTC. Protein: CASSFVLRQKTKSAQYF.

The J gene is TRBJ2-7, the V gene TRBV19, with 10 bases lining up with TRBD2. This CDR3 spans 15 amino acids. CDR1 and CDR2 (germline): LNHDA, SQIVND (reference sequence). V trimming: 5 bases; J trimming: 0 bases; junction bases outside the gene matches: 4. In DNA, the CDR3 is TGTGCCAGTAGTGCCTGGACTAGCGGCTCCTACGAGCAGTACTTC. This translates into CASSAWTSGSYEQYF.

As to this clone: Other DNA sequences in this specimen translate into the identical CDR3. The V call is TRBV6-1, the J call TRBJ2-7; 8 bases are a match to TRBD2. Germline CDR1 reads MNHNS; CDR2 reads SASEGT. The junction had 10 bases not matched to a gene; V was cut back by 4 bases and J by 2 bases. The CDR3 covers 16 residues. This chain's CDR3 is CASSGGGSAGAYEQYF. In DNA form, the CDR3 reads TGTGCCAGCAGTGGGGGGGGATCAGCGGGAGCCTACGAGCAGTACTTC.

V usage is TRBV3-1 (or the pseudogene TRBV3-2) and J usage is TRBJ2-7; TRBD2 matches at 10 bases. Germline V gene data show CDR1 as LGHDT and CDR2 as YNNKEL (reference sequence). V was pared by 0 bases and J by 3 bases, with 5 bases of the junction left unmatched. CDR3 length: 16 residues. In DNA, the CDR3 is TGTGCCAGCAGCCAAGACTACCCTAGCGGGAGCTACGAGCAGTACTTC. It yields the protein CASSQDYPSGSYEQYF.

V and J are TRBV9 and TRBJ2-7, with unresolved D. The CDR3 runs 15 residues. Germline V gene data show CDR1 as SGDLS and CDR2 as YYNGEE. V was pared by 2 bases and J by 2 bases, with 14 bases between. For the CDR3, the DNA is TGTGCCAGCAGCGTCGGGTTAACCGGTCCCTACGAGCAGTACTTC. It yields the protein CASSVGLTGPYEQYF.